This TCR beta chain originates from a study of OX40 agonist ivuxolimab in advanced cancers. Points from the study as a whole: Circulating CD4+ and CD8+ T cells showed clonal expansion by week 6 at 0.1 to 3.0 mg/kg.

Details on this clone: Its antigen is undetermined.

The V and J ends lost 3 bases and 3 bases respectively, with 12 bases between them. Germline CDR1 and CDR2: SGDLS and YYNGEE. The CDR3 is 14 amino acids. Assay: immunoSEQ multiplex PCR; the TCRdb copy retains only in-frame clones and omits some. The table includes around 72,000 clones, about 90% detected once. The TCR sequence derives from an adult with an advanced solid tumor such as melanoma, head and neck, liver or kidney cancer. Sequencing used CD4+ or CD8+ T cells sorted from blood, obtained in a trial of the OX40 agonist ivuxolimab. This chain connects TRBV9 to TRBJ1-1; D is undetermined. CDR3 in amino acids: CASSASSGDTEAFF. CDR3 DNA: TGTGCCAGCAGCGCGTCTTCTGGGGACACTGAAGCTTTCTTT.